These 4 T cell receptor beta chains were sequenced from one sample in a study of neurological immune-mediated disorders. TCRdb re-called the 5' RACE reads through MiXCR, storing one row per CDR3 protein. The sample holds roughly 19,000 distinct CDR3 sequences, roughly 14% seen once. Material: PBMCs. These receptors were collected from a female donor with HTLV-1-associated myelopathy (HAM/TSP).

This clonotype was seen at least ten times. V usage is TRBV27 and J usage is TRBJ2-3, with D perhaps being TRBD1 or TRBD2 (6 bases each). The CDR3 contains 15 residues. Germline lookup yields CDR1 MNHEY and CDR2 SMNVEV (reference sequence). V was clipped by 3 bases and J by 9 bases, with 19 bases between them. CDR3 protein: CASSFLGGKINTQYF. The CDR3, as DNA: TGTGCCAGCAGTTTCTTAGGGGGGAAGATAAACACGCAGTATTTT.

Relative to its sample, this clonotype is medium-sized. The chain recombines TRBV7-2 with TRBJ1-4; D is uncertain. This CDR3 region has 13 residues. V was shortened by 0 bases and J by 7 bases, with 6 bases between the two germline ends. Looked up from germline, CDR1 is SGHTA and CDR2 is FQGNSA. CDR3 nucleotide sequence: TGTGCCAGCAGCTTAGCGCGGACTGAAAAACTGTTTTTT. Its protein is CASSLARTEKLFF.

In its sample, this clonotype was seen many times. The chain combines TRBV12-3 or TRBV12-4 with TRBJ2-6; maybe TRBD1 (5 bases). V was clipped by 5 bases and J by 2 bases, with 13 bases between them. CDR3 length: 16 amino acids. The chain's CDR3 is CASSPARAAGANVLTF. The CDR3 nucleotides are TGTGCCAGCAGTCCCGCCAGGGCGGCTGGGGCCAACGTCCTGACTTTC.

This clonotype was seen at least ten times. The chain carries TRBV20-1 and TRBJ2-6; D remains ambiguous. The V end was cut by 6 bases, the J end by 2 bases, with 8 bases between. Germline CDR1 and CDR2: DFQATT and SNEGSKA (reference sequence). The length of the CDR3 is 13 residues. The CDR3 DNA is TGCAGTGCCCTAAAGCCTGGGGCCAACGTCCTGACTTTC. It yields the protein CSALKPGANVLTF.